Presented here are 25 T cell receptor beta chains from one specimen sequenced in a study of blood T cell repertoires in COVID-19. Here immunoSEQ multiplex PCR was the method, and the copy in TCRdb shows in-frame clones only, minus some. The repertoire holds around 130,000 clones, with 90% as singletons. Sequencing input: peripheral blood. The receptors originated from a woman of 80 years or more with acute or convalescent COVID-19.

The chain is built from TRBV27 and TRBJ1-3; TRBD1 matches 9 bases. With 4 bases clipped from V and 3 bases from J, the junction kept 10 bases outside the gene matches. There are 17 residues in the CDR3. Germline V CDR1 and CDR2: MNHEY, SMNVEV (reference sequence). The CDR3 DNA follows: TGTGCCAGCAGTTCCGCAACAGGGGGCGTTTATGGAAACACCATATATTTT. It codes for CASSSATGGVYGNTIYF.

The V gene is TRBV18, the J gene TRBJ2-2; maybe TRBD2 (5 bases). This CDR3 is 17 amino acids long. V shed 0 bases and J shed 4 bases, with 15 bases lying between them. The germline gives CDR1 KGHSH, CDR2 LQKENI. CDR3 loop: CASSPPAPGRATGELFF. The DNA of the CDR3 is TGTGCCAGCTCACCACCGGCCCCGGGAAGGGCCACCGGGGAGCTGTTTTTT.

The rearrangement links TRBV5-1 to TRBJ2-1, with TRBD1 matching over 10 bases. CDR3 length equals 15 residues. Losses at the gene ends were 4 bases for V and 3 bases for J; bases not matched to a gene: 4. Per the germline V gene, CDR1 is SGHRS and CDR2 is YFSETQ. The CDR3 DNA reads TGCGCCAGCAGCCTGACAGGGGGCGACTACAATGAGCAGTTCTTC. As protein: CASSLTGGDYNEQFF.

This clone showed up just once. J is TRBJ1-2 and V is TRBV28; maybe TRBD1 (5 bases). CDR3 length: 12 residues. Germline V gene data show CDR1 as MDHEN and CDR2 as SYDVKM. V was clipped by 7 bases and J by 8 bases, with 14 bases between them. CDR3 loop: CASTGTGGGYTF. CDR3 DNA: TGTGCCAGCACAGGGACGGGAGGCGGCTACACCTTC.

The chain uses TRBV4-2 and TRBJ2-7, with D perhaps TRBD2 (5 bases). The CDR3 extends over 14 amino acids. The germline CDR1 and CDR2 sequences are LGHNA and YNFKEQ. V lost 0 bases, J lost 4 bases, and 10 bases lay in between. Written as DNA, the CDR3 is TGTGCCAGCAGCCAAGAGGCTAGCAGGTACGAGCAGTACTTC. Protein sequence: CASSQEASRYEQYF.

This sequence joins TRBV3-1 (or the pseudogene TRBV3-2) and TRBJ1-1; maybe TRBD1 (5 bases). The CDR3 is 14 amino acids. Germline CDR1 LGHDT, CDR2 YNNKEL (reference sequence). Trimming removed 2 bases from V and 1 base from J, with 8 bases in between. The CDR3, as DNA: TGTGCCAGCAGCCAACTCGACAGGAACACTGAAGCTTTCTTT. Encoded protein: CASSQLDRNTEAFF.

The chain uses TRBV19 and TRBJ1-1; 8 bases agree with TRBD1. This CDR3 contains 15 residues. The germline CDR1 and CDR2 sequences are LNHDA and SQIVND (reference sequence). The junction had 5 bases not matched to a gene; V was cut back by 5 bases and J by 0 bases. CDR3 coding DNA: TGTGCCAGTAGTCTCGACAGGGGAATGAACACTGAAGCTTTCTTT. Its protein product is CASSLDRGMNTEAFF.

The CDR3 is CASSYSAGIFPGNTEAFF. The CDR3 DNA reads as TGTGCCAGCAGTTACTCAGCAGGTATCTTTCCAGGGAACACTGAAGCTTTCTTT. The V gene is TRBV6-2 or TRBV6-3, the J gene TRBJ1-1; D unresolved. The germline V gene has CDR1 MNHEY and CDR2 SVGEGT. The CDR3 has 18 amino acids. With 0 bases removed from V and 1 base from J, the gap between germline ends came to 18 bases.

The chain has TRBV3-1 (or the pseudogene TRBV3-2) and TRBJ1-2, with D possibly matching TRBD1 (5 bases). The CDR3 totals 11 residues. The V end was cut by 5 bases, the J end by 6 bases, with 7 bases between. CDR1 and CDR2 (germline): LGHDT, YNNKEL (reference sequence). CDR3 in DNA: TGTGCCAGCAGCTCAGGGAATGGCTACACCTTC. As protein: CASSSGNGYTF.

This clone was observed a few times. The chain carries TRBV3-1 (or the pseudogene TRBV3-2) and TRBJ2-1, with 15 nucleotides matching TRBD2. Germline values: CDR1 LGHDT, CDR2 YNNKEL (reference sequence). The V and J ends lost 4 bases and 15 bases, in that order; junction bases with no gene match: 13. This CDR3 is built from 16 residues. CDR3 sequence reads: CASSPKSSGLAGGRFF. CDR3 DNA sequence: TGTGCCAGCAGCCCCAAATCCTCGGGACTAGCGGGGGGTCGGTTCTTC.

J is TRBJ1-3 and V is TRBV10-3, with a possible D match to TRBD1 (5 bases). CDR1 and CDR2 (germline): ENHRY, SYGVKD. The length of the CDR3 is 15 residues. V lost 3 bases and J 1 base, leaving 10 bases between the germline ends. CDR3 sequence: CAISDAGHSGNTIYF. Written as DNA, the CDR3 is TGTGCCATCAGTGATGCAGGGCATTCTGGAAACACCATATATTTT.

The V call is TRBV21-1, the J call TRBJ1-5; the table's TRBD1 call for D was not verified on the DNA. TRBV21-1 has pseudogene status. This CDR3 has 17 residues. The CDR3 region is CASRRGGDRGPGQPQHF. The CDR3 coding sequence is TGTGCCAGCAGAAGAGGTGGGGACAGGGGGCCGGGCCAGCCCCAGCATTTT.

In nucleotides, the CDR3 is TGTGCCAGCAGGGCGGGGCTTGGCAATCAGCCCCAGCATTTT. This translates into CASRAGLGNQPQHF. The chain couples TRBV2 to TRBJ1-5; the D gene is possibly TRBD1 (5 bases). This CDR3 contains 14 residues. The germline CDR1 and CDR2 sequences are SNHLY and FYNNEI. V lost 6 bases, J lost 2 bases, and 11 bases lay in between. Drawing the rest from reference TRBV2 and TRBJ1-5, the complete variable domain is EPEVTQTPSHQVTQMGQEVILRCVPISNHLYFYWYRQILGQKVEFLVSFYNNEISEKSEIFDDQFSVERPDGSNFTLKIRSTKLEDSAMYFCASRAGLGNQPQHFGDGTRLSIL.

This chain joins TRBV10-2 and TRBJ2-5, with 10 bases matching TRBD2. CDR3 length equals 15 residues. V trimming: 2 bases; J trimming: 4 bases; junction bases outside the gene matches: 4. Per germline, CDR1 WSHSY and CDR2 SAAADI. The CDR3 DNA sequence: TGCGCCAGCAGTGAGATCGCTAGCGGGGGAGAGACCCAGTACTTC. Its translation is CASSEIASGGETQYF.

The chain links TRBV11-2 to TRBJ1-2; D gene uncertain. The germline V gene encodes CDR1 SGHAT and CDR2 FQNNGV. CDR3 length equals 12 residues. The V gene lost 3 bases and the J gene lost 7 bases, with 9 bases spanning the gap. The CDR3 nucleotides are TGTGCCAGCAGCTTCGAGGGTAGTGGCTACACCTTC. Translation gives CASSFEGSGYTF.

The V call is TRBV7-8, the J call TRBJ1-2; the match to TRBD1 covers 11 bases. Losses at the gene ends were 3 bases for V and 8 bases for J; bases not matched to a gene: 8. Looked up from germline, CDR1 is SGHVS and CDR2 is FQNEAQ. The CDR3 has 15 amino acids. CDR3 DNA sequence: TGTGCCAGCAGCTTTGGTCCGGGACAGGGGGGAGGCTACACCTTC. As protein: CASSFGPGQGGGYTF.

V gene TRBV7-8 combines with J gene TRBJ1-6, with 7 nucleotides matching TRBD1. Germline V CDR1 and CDR2: SGHVS, FQNEAQ. Trimming at V came to 5 bases and at J to 7 bases, leaving 11 bases not matched to a gene. CDR3 length equals 16 residues. The CDR3 bases are TGTGCCAGCAGCCCGCAATGGGACAGCCTCAATTCACCCCTCCACTTT. This sequence encodes CASSPQWDSLNSPLHF.

V is TRBV5-1 and J is TRBJ1-1, with 8 bases identical to TRBD1. CDR3 size: 15 residues. The V gene's germline CDR1 is SGHRS and CDR2 YFSETQ. The J segment lost 1 base and the V segment lost 4 bases, leaving 6 bases of the junction unmatched. CDR3 loop: CASSLRGQGNTEAFF. In DNA, the CDR3 is TGCGCCAGCAGCCTTAGAGGACAGGGGAACACTGAAGCTTTCTTT.

V is TRBV10-3 and J is TRBJ1-2, with D unclear. V was shortened by 0 bases and J by 3 bases, with 5 bases between the two germline ends. Looked up from germline, CDR1 is ENHRY and CDR2 is SYGVKD. CDR3 size: 13 residues. This CDR3 is CAISESAYYGYTF. The CDR3 DNA sequence: TGTGCCATCAGTGAGTCCGCGTACTATGGCTACACCTTC.

The J gene is TRBJ2-1, the V gene TRBV3-1 (or the pseudogene TRBV3-2), with a possible D match to TRBD2 (5 bases). This CDR3 comprises 17 residues. Germline V lookup: CDR1 LGHDT, CDR2 YNNKEL (reference sequence). V was clipped by 1 base and J by 4 bases, with 17 bases between them. CDR3 region: CASSQVPERAVYNEQFF. CDR3 coding DNA: TGTGCCAGCAGCCAAGTCCCCGAGCGAGCGGTTTACAATGAGCAGTTCTTC.

This clone has only one observation. The chain has TRBV5-1 and TRBJ2-1; 9 bases are shared with TRBD2. The V gene's germline CDR1 is SGHRS and CDR2 YFSETQ. The CDR3 runs to 15 residues. Trimming removed 1 base from V and 7 bases from J; junction bases left unmatched: 6. CDR3 region: CASSLMAGGPNEQFF. The DNA of the CDR3 is TGCGCCAGCAGCTTGATGGCGGGGGGGCCGAATGAGCAGTTCTTC.

This clone was recorded once. The V gene is TRBV9, the J gene TRBJ2-3; 7 positions agree with TRBD2. Germline V gene sequence: CDR1 SGDLS, CDR2 YYNGEE. V gave up 0 bases and J gave up 6 bases; unmatched junction bases: 7. The CDR3 is 15 amino acids. Here the CDR3 reads CASSVGGGEGDTQYF. CDR3 nucleotide sequence: TGTGCCAGCAGCGTAGGAGGCGGGGAGGGGGATACGCAGTATTTT.

This chain uses TRBV7-9 with TRBJ1-2, with 9 bases lining up with TRBD1. Germline-derived CDR1 and CDR2 are SEHNR and FQNEAQ (reference sequence). This CDR3 has 15 amino acids. V gave up 5 bases and J gave up 4 bases; unmatched junction bases: 8. The CDR3 region has the DNA TGTGCCAGCAGCCGTATCCCGGGACAGGGCTATGGCTACACCTTC. Its protein product is CASSRIPGQGYGYTF.

The chain joins TRBV7-2 to TRBJ2-7; 7 nucleotides line up with TRBD1. Germline CDR1 is SGHTA and CDR2 is FQGNSA. The junction had 4 bases not matched to a gene; V was cut back by 5 bases and J by 0 bases. The CDR3 is 14 residues long. The DNA for the CDR3 is TGTGCCAGCAGCAAGACAGGGAGCTCCTACGAGCAGTACTTC. Translation gives CASSKTGSSYEQYF. Using reference TRBV7-2 and TRBJ2-7 for the parts outside the CDR3, the full variable domain is GAGVSQSPSNKVTEKGKDVELRCDPISGHTALYWYRQSLGQGLEFLIYFQGNSAPDKSGLPSDRFSAERTGGSVSTLTIQRTQQEDSAVYLCASSKTGSSYEQYFGPGTRLTVT.

The chain links TRBV12-3 or TRBV12-4 to TRBJ1-1; no clear D. The V gene lost 4 bases and the J gene lost 1 base, with 7 bases spanning the gap. The CDR3 covers 13 residues. CDR3 region: CASSSDKNTEAFF. Here the CDR3 DNA reads TGTGCCAGCAGTTCAGACAAGAACACTGAAGCTTTCTTT.